Included here is one T cell receptor beta chain sequence, with context. As yet, its antigen is unknown. CDR1 is SQVTM and CDR2 is ANQGSEA in the germline V gene. The CDR3 has 13 residues. V lost 6 bases and J lost 2, with 14 bases in between. This sample stems from a study of beta chain features in type 1 diabetes. Study-level findings and limits: TCRB CDR3s from Type 1 diabetes patients were moderately but significantly shorter in all four CD4+ subsets. Any PCR bias toward short templates would affect both groups alike.

Isolation of CD4+ naive, central memory, regulatory and stem cell-like memory cells was achieved by sorting via CD45RO/CCR7/CD25/CD127/CD95/CD27. Expressed TCRB transcripts were sequenced because the entire RNA isolate underwent reverse transcription. Read counts averaged about 3.57 million for samples of naive, central memory and regulatory T cells. TCRdb's copy holds only in-frame clones and misses some; the assay was immunoSEQ multiplex PCR. The table lists 500,000 to 800,000 clones, around an eighth of them singletons. The receptor was isolated from a man aged 25-40 years with type 1 diabetes. The source material was naive CD4+ T cells from blood. The genes are TRBV29-1 and TRBJ2-7, with a weak D call TRBD1 (6 bases). CDR3 region: CSVRRQEAYEQYF. CDR3 sequence (DNA): TGCAGCGTGCGTCGACAGGAGGCCTACGAGCAGTACTTC.